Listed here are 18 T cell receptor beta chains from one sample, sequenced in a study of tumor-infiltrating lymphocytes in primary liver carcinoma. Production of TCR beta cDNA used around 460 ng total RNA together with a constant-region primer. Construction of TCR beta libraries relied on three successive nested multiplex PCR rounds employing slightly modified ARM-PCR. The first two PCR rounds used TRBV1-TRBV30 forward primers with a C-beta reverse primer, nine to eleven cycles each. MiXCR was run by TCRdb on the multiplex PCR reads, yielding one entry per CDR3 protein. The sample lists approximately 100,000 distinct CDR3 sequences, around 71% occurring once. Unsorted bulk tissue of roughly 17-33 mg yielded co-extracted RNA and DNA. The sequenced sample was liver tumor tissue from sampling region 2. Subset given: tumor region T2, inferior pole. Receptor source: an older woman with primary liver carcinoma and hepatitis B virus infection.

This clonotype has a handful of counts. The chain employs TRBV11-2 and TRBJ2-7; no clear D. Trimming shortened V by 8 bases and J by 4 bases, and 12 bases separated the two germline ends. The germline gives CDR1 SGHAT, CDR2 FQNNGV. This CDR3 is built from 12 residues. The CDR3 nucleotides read TGTGCCAGCGGTGGAGCCCTTTACGAGCAGTACTTC. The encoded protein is CASGGALYEQYF.

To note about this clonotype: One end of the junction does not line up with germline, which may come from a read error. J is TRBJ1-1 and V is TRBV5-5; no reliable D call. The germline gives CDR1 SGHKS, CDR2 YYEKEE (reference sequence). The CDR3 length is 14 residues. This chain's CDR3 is CASSFTTLNTEALF. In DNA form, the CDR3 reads TGTGCCAGCAGCTTTACGACTCTGAACACTGAAGCTCTCTTT.

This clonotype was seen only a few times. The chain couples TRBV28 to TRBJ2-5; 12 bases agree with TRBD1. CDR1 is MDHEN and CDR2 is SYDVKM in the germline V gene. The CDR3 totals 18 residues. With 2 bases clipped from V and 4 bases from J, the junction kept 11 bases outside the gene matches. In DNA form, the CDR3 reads TGTGCCAGCAGTTTACCGGGACAGGGGGCATATTGGGGAGAGACCCAGTACTTC. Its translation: CASSLPGQGAYWGETQYF.

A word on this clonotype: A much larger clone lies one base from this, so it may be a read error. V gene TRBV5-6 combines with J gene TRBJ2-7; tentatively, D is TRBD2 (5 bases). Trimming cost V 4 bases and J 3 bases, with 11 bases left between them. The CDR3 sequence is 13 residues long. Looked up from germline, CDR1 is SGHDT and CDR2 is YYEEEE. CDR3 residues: CASSGRLGYEQYF. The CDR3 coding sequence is TGTGCCAGCAGCGGGAGACTGGGCTACGAGCAGTACTTC.

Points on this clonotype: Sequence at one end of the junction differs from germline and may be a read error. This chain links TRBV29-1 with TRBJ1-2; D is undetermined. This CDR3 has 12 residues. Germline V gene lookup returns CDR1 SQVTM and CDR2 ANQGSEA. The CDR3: CSVRLTLYGYNF. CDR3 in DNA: TGCAGCGTCCGCCTAACACTCTATGGTTACAACTTC. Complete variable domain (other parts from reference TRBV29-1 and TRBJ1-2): SAVISQKPSRDICQRGTSLTIQCQVDSQVTMMFWYRQQPGQSLTLIATANQGSEATYESGFVIDKFPISRPNLTFSTLTVSNMSPEDSSIYLCSVRLTLYGYNFGSGTRLTVV.

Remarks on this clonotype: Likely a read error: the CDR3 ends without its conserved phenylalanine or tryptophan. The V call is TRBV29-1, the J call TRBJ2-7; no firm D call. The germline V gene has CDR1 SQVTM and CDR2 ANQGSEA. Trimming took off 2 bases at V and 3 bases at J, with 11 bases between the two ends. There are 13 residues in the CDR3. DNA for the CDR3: TGCAGCGTTGAAACTGGTAGCTTCTACGAGCAGTACTCC. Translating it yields CSVETGSFYEQYS.

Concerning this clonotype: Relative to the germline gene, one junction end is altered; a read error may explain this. The CDR3 loop reads CPSSKTSENEQFF. CDR3 in DNA: TGTCCCAGCAGCAAAACTAGTGAGAATGAGCAGTTCTTC. The chain combines TRBV5-5 with TRBJ2-1; TRBD2 might be the D (5 bases). CDR3 length: 13 amino acids. Germline loops: CDR1 SGHKS, CDR2 YYEKEE (reference sequence).

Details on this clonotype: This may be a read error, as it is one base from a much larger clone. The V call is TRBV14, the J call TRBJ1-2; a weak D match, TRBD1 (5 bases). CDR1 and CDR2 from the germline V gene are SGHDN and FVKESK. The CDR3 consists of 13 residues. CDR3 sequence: CASSHLGGYGNTF. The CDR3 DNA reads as TGTGCCAGCAGCCACCTTGGGGGGTATGGCAACACCTTC.

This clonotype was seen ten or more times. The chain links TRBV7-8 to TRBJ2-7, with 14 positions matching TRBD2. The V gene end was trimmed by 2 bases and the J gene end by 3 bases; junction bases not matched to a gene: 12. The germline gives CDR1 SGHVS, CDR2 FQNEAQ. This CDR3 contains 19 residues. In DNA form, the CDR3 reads TGTGCCAGCAGCTTACCGGGGACTAGCGGGAGCGGCAACCGCTACGAGCAGTACTTC. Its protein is CASSLPGTSGSGNRYEQYF.

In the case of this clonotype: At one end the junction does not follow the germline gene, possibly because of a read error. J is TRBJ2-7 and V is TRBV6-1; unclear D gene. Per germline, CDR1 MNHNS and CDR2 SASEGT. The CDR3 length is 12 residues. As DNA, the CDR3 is TGCGCCCTACTTGGCAGTAGCTGCGAGCAGTACTTC. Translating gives CALLGSSCEQYF.

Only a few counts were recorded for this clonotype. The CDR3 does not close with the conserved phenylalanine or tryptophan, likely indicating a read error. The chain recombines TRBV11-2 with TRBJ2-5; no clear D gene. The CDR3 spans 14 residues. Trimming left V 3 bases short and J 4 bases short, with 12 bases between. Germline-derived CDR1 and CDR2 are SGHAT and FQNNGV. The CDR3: CASSFYQARETQYS. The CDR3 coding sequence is TGTGCCAGCAGCTTCTACCAGGCGCGAGAGACCCAGTACTCC.

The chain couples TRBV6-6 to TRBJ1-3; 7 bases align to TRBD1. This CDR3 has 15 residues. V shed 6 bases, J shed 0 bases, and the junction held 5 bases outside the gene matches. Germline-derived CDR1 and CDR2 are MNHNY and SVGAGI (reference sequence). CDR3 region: CASSQDRNSGNTIYF. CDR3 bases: TGTGCCAGCAGCCAGGACAGGAACTCTGGAAACACCATATATTTT.

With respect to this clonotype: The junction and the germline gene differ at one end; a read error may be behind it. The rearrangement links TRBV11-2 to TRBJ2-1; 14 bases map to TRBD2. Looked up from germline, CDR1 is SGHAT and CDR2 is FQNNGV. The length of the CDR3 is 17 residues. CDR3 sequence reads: CASSRRLAGGPEEEQSF. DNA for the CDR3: TGTGCCAGCAGCAGGAGACTAGCGGGAGGGCCGGAGGAAGAGCAGTCCTTC.

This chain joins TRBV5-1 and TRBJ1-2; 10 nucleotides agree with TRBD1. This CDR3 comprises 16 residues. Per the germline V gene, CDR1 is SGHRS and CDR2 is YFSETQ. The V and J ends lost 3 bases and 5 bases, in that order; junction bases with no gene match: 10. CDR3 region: CASSWEDRGERYGYTF. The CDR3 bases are TGCGCCAGCAGCTGGGAGGACAGGGGGGAGAGATATGGCTACACCTTC.

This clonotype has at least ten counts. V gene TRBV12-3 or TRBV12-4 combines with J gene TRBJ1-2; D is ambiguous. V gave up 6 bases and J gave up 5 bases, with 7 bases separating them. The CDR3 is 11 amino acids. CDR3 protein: CASRREYGYTF. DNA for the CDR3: TGTGCCAGCAGGAGGGAATATGGCTACACCTTC.

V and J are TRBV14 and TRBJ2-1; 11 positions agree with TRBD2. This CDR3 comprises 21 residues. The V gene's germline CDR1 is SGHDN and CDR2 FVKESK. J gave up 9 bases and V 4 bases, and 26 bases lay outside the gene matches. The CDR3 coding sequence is TGTGCCAGCAGCCCCCTCGGCCGCGGTGGTTCAGATACTAGCGGGAGTGGTGAGCAGTTCTTC. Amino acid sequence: CASSPLGRGGSDTSGSGEQFF.

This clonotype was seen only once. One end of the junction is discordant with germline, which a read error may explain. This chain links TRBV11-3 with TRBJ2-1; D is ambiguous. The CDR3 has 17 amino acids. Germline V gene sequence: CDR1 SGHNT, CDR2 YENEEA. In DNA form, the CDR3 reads TGTGCCAGTAGCTCCCGGTGGGCGCGGACCATGGGCAATGGGCAGTTCTTC. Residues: CASSSRWARTMGNGQFF.

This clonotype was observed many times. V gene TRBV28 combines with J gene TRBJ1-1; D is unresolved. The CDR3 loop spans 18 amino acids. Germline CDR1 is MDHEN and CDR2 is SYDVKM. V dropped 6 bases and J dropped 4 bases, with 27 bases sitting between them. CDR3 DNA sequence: TGTGCCAGCAGGGTTGGCTATCGTCGCTCATCTCGGGCCACTGAAGCTTTCTTT. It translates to CASRVGYRRSSRATEAFF. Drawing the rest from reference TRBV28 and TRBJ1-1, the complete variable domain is DVKVTQSSRYLVKRTGEKVFLECVQDMDHENMFWYRQDPGLGLRLIYFSYDVKMKEKGDIPEGYSVSREKKERFSLILESASTNQTSMYLCASRVGYRRSSRATEAFFGQGTRLTVV.